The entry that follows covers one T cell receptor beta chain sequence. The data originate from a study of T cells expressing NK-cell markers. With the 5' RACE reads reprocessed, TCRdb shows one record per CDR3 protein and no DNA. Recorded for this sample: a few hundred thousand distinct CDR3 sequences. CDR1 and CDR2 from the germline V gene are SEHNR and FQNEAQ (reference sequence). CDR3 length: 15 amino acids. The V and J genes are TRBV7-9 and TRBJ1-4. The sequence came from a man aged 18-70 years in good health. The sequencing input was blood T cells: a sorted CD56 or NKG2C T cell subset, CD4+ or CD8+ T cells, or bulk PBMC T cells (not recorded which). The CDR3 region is CASSTSGLTNEKLFF.